A selection of T cell receptor beta chains follows, all from one sample in a study of a mutant IDH1 vaccine in newly diagnosed glioma. The antigens these receptors bind are not known. The data were produced by immunoSEQ multiplex PCR, yet TCRdb's version contains in-frame clones alone and is incomplete. The data show under 50,000 clones, around 93% seen once. The specimen comprised PBMCs, sampled from a glioma patient whose treatment included an IDH1 peptide vaccine. The receptors here all came from a man aged 45-65 years with glioma. The CDR3 runs from the conserved cysteine through the conserved F or W. Each record gives: D gene, V gene, J gene, clone size, CDR3 protein, CDR3 DNA. The D gene is left open where the match is weak. A row's size may be missing; if present it is once, few, many or a size class.

>.|TRBV2|TRBJ2-7|.
CASGAGNRAYEQYF
TGTGCCAGCGGAGCCGGAAACAGGGCCTACGAGCAGTACTTC
>TRBD2|TRBV10-3|TRBJ2-2|.
CAISEGASGRAGVAGELFF
TGTGCCATCAGTGAAGGGGCTAGCGGGAGGGCCGGGGTCGCCGGGGAGCTGTTTTTT
>TRBD1|TRBV19|TRBJ1-5|.
CASAGQGILQPQHF
TGTGCCAGTGCGGGACAGGGGATTTTGCAGCCCCAGCATTTT
>.|TRBV5-1|TRBJ1-1|few
CASSIRPISQADTEAFF
TGCGCCAGCAGCATCCGTCCCATCAGCCAGGCTGACACTGAAGCTTTCTTT
>.|TRBV5-1|TRBJ1-6|.
CASSLAGRHLHF
TGCGCCAGCAGCTTGGCAGGACGTCACCTCCACTTT
>TRBD2|TRBV7-9|TRBJ2-1|.
CASSSTSGLKNEQFF
TGTGCCAGCAGCTCTACTAGCGGGCTTAAGAATGAGCAGTTCTTC
>.|TRBV28|TRBJ2-7|.
CASSLLRELTPYEQYF
TGTGCCAGCAGTTTGCTCCGGGAACTCACTCCCTACGAGCAGTACTTC
>TRBD1|TRBV9|TRBJ2-7|.
CASSPKTGTLSYEQYF
TGTGCCAGCAGCCCGAAGACAGGGACCCTCTCCTACGAGCAGTACTTC
>.|TRBV19|TRBJ1-1|.
CASSIRSGGGAFF
TGTGCCAGTAGTATTAGAAGTGGTGGTGGAGCTTTCTTT
>.|TRBV9|TRBJ1-4|.
CASTRTGNPISTNEKLFF
TGTGCCAGCACCCGCACAGGGAACCCGATTTCAACTAATGAAAAACTGTTTTTT
>.|TRBV20-1|TRBJ1-5|.
CSASDQPQHF
TGCAGTGCTTCAGATCAGCCCCAGCATTTT
>.|TRBV4-1|TRBJ2-2|.
CASSQGHGGELFF
TGCGCCAGCAGCCAAGGTCATGGCGGGGAGCTGTTTTTT
>.|TRBV7-2|TRBJ1-4|few
CASSLARGGEKLFF
TGTGCCAGCAGCTTAGCCAGGGGAGGGGAAAAACTGTTTTTT
>.|TRBV28|TRBJ1-2|.
CALGSNYGYTF
TGTGCTCTAGGGTCTAACTATGGCTACACCTTC
>.|TRBV4-2|TRBJ2-7|.
CASSQKQDQSSYEQYF
TGTGCCAGCAGCCAAAAGCAGGACCAGAGCTCCTACGAGCAGTACTTC
>.|TRBV10-2|TRBJ2-4|once
CASSERTTLKLLAKNIQYF
TGCGCCAGCAGTGAGCGAACGACGCTCAAGCTCCTAGCCAAAAACATTCAGTACTTC
>.|TRBV5-4|TRBJ2-5|.
CASSLVQGGKTQYF
TGTGCCAGCAGCTTGGTACAGGGAGGGAAGACCCAGTACTTC
>.|TRBV6-5|TRBJ1-2|.
CASSYSPRNGYTF
TGTGCCAGCAGTTACTCTCCAAGGAATGGCTACACCTTC
>.|TRBV4-2|TRBJ2-2|.
CASSQDIWTGELFF
TGTGCCAGCAGCCAGGATATTTGGACCGGGGAGCTGTTTTTT
>.|TRBV9|TRBJ2-1|.
CASSVGTGSEQFF
TGTGCCAGCAGCGTAGGTACGGGGAGTGAGCAGTTCTTC
>.|TRBV18|TRBJ1-5|once
CASSQDTHPNQPQHF
TGTGCCAGCTCACAGGACACTCACCCCAATCAGCCCCAGCATTTT
>TRBD2|TRBV5-4|TRBJ2-7|.
CASSPLAGDHEQYF
TGTGCCAGCAGCCCACTAGCGGGAGACCACGAGCAGTACTTC
>TRBD1|TRBV4-2|TRBJ2-7|.
CASSQAPGQGARTYEQYF
TGTGCCAGCAGCCAAGCCCCGGGGCAGGGGGCTAGGACCTACGAGCAGTACTTC
>TRBD1|TRBV19|TRBJ2-7|.
CASSKTGGSYEQYF
TGTGCCAGTAGTAAGACAGGGGGATCCTACGAGCAGTACTTC
>TRBD2|TRBV5-6|TRBJ2-1|once
CASSLYPTSGGAQQFF
TGTGCCAGCAGCTTGTACCCTACTAGCGGGGGGGCCCAGCAGTTCTTC
>.|TRBV6-1|TRBJ2-6|.
CASSAQGYPSGANVLTF
TGTGCCAGCAGTGCGCAGGGGTACCCTTCTGGGGCCAACGTCCTGACTTTC
>TRBD2|TRBV5-4|TRBJ2-3|once
CASSTGGGGVRTDTQYF
TGTGCCAGCAGCACGGGGGGCGGGGGGGTCCGCACAGATACGCAGTATTTT
>.|TRBV30|TRBJ2-1|.
CAWRGSSYNEQFF
TGTGCCTGGAGGGGGAGCTCCTACAATGAGCAGTTCTTC
>TRBD2|TRBV13|TRBJ2-6|.
CASSPRTSGEISGANVLTF
TGTGCCAGCAGCCCGAGGACTAGCGGGGAAATCTCTGGGGCCAACGTCCTGACTTTC
>.|TRBV5-4|TRBJ1-3|.
CASREGIGSGNTIYF
TGTGCCAGCAGGGAGGGAATTGGCTCTGGAAACACCATATATTTT
>.|TRBV7-2|TRBJ1-2|.
CASSLQSSPNYGYTF
TGTGCCAGCAGCTTGCAGAGCTCGCCTAACTATGGCTACACCTTC
>TRBD1|TRBV29-1|TRBJ1-2|.
CSVEWRGLIYGYTF
TGCAGCGTTGAATGGAGGGGGCTGATCTATGGCTACACCTTC
>.|TRBV9|TRBJ1-3|.
CASSVGPPQASGNTIYF
TGTGCCAGCAGCGTAGGTCCCCCTCAAGCCTCTGGAAACACCATATATTTT
>.|TRBV5-1|TRBJ2-7|.
CASSLEAGREQYF
TGCGCCAGCAGCTTGGAAGCGGGCCGCGAGCAGTACTTC
>.|TRBV9|TRBJ1-2|.
CASSAGTFYGYTF
TGTGCCAGCAGCGCAGGGACCTTCTATGGCTACACCTTC
>.|TRBV6-1|TRBJ1-2|.
CASNGPSYGYTF
TGTGCCAGCAACGGACCGTCCTATGGCTACACCTTC
>.|TRBV5-5|TRBJ1-1|.
CASSSVWGNTEAFF
TGTGCCAGCAGCTCGGTTTGGGGTAACACTGAAGCTTTCTTT
>.|TRBV5-1|TRBJ1-2|.
CASSSSTSNYGYTF
TGCGCCAGCAGCTCCTCTACCTCTAACTATGGCTACACCTTC
>.|TRBV7-6|TRBJ1-1|.
CASSLGYRAPNTEAFF
TGTGCCAGCAGCTTAGGGTACAGGGCCCCGAACACTGAAGCTTTCTTT
>TRBD2|TRBV6-6|TRBJ2-7|.
CASSPLGTTFYEQYF
TGTGCCAGCAGCCCACTAGGGACTACCTTCTACGAGCAGTACTTC
>.|TRBV9|TRBJ2-5|.
CASSVAGRYQETQYF
TGTGCCAGCAGCGTAGCAGGCAGGTACCAAGAGACCCAGTACTTC
>TRBD2|TRBV7-2|TRBJ2-1|.
CASSLGLAGGPYNEQFF
TGTGCCAGCAGCCTGGGACTAGCGGGGGGCCCTTACAATGAGCAGTTCTTC
>.|TRBV7-8|TRBJ2-7|.
CASSSRVAGQRVEQYF
TGTGCCAGCAGCTCTCGGGTTGCGGGGCAACGAGTCGAGCAGTACTTC
>.|TRBV27|TRBJ1-4|.
CASSLWANEKLFF
TGTGCCAGCAGTTTATGGGCTAATGAAAAACTGTTTTTT
>.|TRBV11-2|TRBJ2-2|.
CASSSPRTGNTGELFF
TGTGCCAGCAGCTCCCCCCGGACTGGGAACACCGGGGAGCTGTTTTTT
>.|TRBV6-1|TRBJ1-3|.
CASSEGVGASGNTIYF
TGTGCCAGCAGTGAAGGTGTTGGGGCGTCCGGAAACACCATATATTTT
>.|TRBV14|TRBJ2-7|.
CASSQADIPYEQYF
TGTGCCAGCAGCCAAGCGGACATACCCTACGAGCAGTACTTC
>.|TRBV4-1|TRBJ1-1|few
CASSQGQNTEAFF
TGCGCCAGCAGCCAGGGGCAGAACACTGAAGCTTTCTTT
>.|TRBV19|TRBJ2-7|.
CASKLGRTSSYEQYF
TGTGCCAGTAAACTCGGCCGGACGTCCTCCTACGAGCAGTACTTC
>TRBD2|TRBV6-5|TRBJ2-1|once
CASSYLAGGRDEQFF
TGTGCCAGCAGTTATCTAGCGGGGGGGCGGGATGAGCAGTTCTTC
>.|TRBV6-5|TRBJ2-5|.
CASSYSRDQETQYF
TGTGCCAGCAGTTACTCGAGGGACCAAGAGACCCAGTACTTC
>TRBD2|TRBV10-1|TRBJ2-3|.
CASSSGGAADTQYF
TGCGCCAGCAGTAGCGGGGGGGCCGCAGATACGCAGTATTTT
>.|TRBV7-9|TRBJ1-1|.
CASGTSPGAFF
TGTGCCAGCGGGACGTCCCCTGGAGCTTTCTTT
>TRBD2|TRBV23-1|TRBJ2-7|.
CASSQFERESLSEQYF
TGCGCCAGCAGTCAATTCGAGCGGGAGAGCCTATCCGAGCAGTACTTC